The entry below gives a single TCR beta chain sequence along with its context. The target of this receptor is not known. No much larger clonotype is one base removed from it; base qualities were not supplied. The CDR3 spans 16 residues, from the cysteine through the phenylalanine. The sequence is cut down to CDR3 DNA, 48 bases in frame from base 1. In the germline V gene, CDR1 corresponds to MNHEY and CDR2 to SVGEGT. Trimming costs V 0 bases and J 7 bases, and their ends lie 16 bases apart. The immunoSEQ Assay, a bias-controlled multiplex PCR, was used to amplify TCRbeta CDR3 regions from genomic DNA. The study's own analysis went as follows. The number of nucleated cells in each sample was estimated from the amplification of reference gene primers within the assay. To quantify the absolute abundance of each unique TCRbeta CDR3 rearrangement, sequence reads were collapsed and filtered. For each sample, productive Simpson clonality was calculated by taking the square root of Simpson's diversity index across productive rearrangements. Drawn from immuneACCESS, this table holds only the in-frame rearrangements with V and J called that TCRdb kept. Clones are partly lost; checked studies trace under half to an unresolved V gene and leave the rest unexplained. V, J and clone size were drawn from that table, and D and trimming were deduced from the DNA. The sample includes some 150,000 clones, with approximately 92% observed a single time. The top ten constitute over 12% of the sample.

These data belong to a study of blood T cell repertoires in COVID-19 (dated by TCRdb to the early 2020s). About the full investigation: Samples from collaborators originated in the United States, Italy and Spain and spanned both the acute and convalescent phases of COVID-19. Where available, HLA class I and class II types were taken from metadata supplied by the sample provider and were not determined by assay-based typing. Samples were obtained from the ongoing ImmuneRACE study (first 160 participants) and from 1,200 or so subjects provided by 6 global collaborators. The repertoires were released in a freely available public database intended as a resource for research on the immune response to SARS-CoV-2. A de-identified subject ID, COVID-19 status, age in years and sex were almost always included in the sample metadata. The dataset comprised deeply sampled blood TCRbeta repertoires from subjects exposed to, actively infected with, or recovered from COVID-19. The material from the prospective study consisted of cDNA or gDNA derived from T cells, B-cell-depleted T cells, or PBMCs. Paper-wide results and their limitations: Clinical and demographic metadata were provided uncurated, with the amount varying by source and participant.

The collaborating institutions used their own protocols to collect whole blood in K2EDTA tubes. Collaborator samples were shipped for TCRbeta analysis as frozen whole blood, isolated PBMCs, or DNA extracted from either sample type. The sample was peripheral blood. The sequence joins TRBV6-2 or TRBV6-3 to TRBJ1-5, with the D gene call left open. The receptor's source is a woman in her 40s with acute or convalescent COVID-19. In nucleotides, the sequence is TGTGCCAGCAGTTACTCCGTGGACGGAGGAGGACAGCCCCAGCATTTT. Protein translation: CASSYSVDGGGQPQHF.